The entry below describes one T cell receptor (beta chain). Its antigen is undetermined. The TCR library protocol attached unique molecular identifiers to the individual cDNA molecules. TCRdb reprocessed the 5' RACE reads via MiXCR and lists one record per CDR3 protein. The sample yields 85,000 to 120,000 distinct CDR3 sequences, around 12% seen once. The source of the sample is a study of early T cells in non-severe SARS-CoV-2 infection. Study-wide results and limits: VDJdb matching favored anti-spike CD8 responses, missing private and CD4 specificities.

The germline CDR1 and CDR2 sequences are LGHDT and YNNKEL (reference sequence). The V end lost 0 bases, the J end lost 2 bases, and 7 bases lay between the germline ends. This CDR3 is 14 amino acids long. The sequenced material came from whole blood. The TCR sequence derives from an adult who was a healthcare worker with PCR-confirmed SARS-CoV-2 infection or an uninfected control (not recorded which). The chain has TRBV3-1 and TRBJ1-2; no definite D call. The CDR3 nucleotides are TGTGCCAGCAGCCAAGACAGATCAAACTATGGCTACACCTTC. It specifies CASSQDRSNYGYTF.